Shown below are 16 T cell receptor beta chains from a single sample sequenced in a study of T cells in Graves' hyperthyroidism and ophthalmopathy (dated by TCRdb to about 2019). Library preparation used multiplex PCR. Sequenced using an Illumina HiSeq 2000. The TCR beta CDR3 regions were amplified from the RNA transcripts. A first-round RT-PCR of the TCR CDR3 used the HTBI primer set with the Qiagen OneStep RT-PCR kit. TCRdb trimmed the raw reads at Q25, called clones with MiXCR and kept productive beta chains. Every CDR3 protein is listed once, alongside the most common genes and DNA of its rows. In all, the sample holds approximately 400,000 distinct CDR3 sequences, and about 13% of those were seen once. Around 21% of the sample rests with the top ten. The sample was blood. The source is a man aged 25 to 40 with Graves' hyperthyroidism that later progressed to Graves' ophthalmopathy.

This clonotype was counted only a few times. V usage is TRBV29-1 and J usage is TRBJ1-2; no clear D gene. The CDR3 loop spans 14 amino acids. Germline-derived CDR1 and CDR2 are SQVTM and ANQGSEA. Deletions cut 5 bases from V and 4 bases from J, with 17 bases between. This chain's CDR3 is CSVSRAGDAYGYTF. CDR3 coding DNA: TGCAGCGTTAGCCGGGCGGGAGACGCCTATGGCTACACCTTC.

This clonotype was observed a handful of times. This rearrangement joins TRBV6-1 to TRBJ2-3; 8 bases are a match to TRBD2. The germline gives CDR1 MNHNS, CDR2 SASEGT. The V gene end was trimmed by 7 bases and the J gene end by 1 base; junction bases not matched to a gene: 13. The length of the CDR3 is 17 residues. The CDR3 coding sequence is TGTGCCAGCACTCCCCGTCGGGGGGGCGCCCGCACAGATACGCAGTATTTT. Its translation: CASTPRRGGARTDTQYF.

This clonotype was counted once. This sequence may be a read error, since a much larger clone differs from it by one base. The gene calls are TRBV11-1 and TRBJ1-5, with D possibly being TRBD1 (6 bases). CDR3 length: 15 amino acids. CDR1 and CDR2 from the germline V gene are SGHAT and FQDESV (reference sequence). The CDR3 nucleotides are TGTACCAGCAGCGCCTACGCCAGGGGCGGGGAGCCCCAGCATTTT. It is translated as CTSSAYARGGEPQHF.

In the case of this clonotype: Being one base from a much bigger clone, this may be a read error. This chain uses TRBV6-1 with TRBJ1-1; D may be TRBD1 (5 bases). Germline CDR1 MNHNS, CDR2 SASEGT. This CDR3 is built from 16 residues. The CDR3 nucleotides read TGTGCCAGCAGTGAAGTACAAAGGGGAGGTTTCACTGTAGCTTTCTTT. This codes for CASSEVQRGGFTVAFF.

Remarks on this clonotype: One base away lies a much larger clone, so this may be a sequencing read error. CDR3 protein: CASSYSAEQPEYNEQFF. The CDR3 bases are TGTGCCAGCAGTTACTCGGCAGAGCAGCCTGAATACAATGAGCAGTTCTTC. The rearrangement links TRBV6-5 to TRBJ2-1; no reliable D call. CDR3 length equals 17 residues. Trimming stripped 0 bases from V and 4 bases from J, with 16 bases between. Germline values: CDR1 MNHEY, CDR2 SVGAGI.

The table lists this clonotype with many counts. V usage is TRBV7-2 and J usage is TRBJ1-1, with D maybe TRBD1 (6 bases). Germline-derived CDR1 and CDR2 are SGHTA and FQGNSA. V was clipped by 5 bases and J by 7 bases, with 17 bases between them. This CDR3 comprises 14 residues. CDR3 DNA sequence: TGTGCCAGCAGCCCCCGGGGGCGGGGTGGTGAAGCTTTCTTT. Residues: CASSPRGRGGEAFF.

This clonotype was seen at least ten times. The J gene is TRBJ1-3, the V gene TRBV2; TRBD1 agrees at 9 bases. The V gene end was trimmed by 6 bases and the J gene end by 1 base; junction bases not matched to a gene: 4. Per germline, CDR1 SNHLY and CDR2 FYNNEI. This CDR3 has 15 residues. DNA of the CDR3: TGTGCCAGCAGGACAGGGGGAAGGTCTGGAAACACCATATATTTT. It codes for CASRTGGRSGNTIYF.

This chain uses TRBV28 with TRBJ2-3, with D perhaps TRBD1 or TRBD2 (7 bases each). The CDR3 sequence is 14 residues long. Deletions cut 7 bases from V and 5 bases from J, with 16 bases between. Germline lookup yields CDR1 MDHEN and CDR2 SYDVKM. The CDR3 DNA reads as TGTGCCAGCATTCAGGGGGGGGCGGGAGATACGCAGTATTTT. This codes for CASIQGGAGDTQYF.

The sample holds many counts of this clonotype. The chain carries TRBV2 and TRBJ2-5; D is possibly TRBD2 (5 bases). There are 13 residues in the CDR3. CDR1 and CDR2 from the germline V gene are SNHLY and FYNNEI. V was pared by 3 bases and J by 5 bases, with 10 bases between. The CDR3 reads CASSEGTGETQYF. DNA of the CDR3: TGTGCCAGCAGTGAGGGCACGGGGGAGACCCAGTACTTC.

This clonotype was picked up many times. The CDR3 DNA is TGTGCCAGCACCCTGGGACAGCACACTGAAGCTTTCTTT. Protein: CASTLGQHTEAFF. The chain employs TRBV6-1 and TRBJ1-1; 7 bases line up with TRBD1. CDR3 length equals 13 residues. CDR1 is MNHNS, CDR2 SASEGT, per germline. V shed 7 bases and J 3 bases; nucleotides not matched to a gene: 5.

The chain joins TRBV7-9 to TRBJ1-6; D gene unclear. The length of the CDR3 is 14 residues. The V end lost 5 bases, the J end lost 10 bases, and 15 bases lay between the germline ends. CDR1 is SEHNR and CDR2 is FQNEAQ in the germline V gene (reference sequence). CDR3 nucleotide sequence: TGTGCCAGCAGCCCCCCTATCCCGGAGTCACCCCTCCACTTT. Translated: CASSPPIPESPLHF.

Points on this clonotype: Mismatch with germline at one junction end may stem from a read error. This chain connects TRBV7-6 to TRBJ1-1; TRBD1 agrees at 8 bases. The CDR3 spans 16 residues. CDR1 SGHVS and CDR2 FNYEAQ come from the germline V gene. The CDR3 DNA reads TGTGCCAGCAGCGTAGCTACGGCAGGGGGCAGAACTGAAGCTTTCTTT. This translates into CASSVATAGGRTEAFF.

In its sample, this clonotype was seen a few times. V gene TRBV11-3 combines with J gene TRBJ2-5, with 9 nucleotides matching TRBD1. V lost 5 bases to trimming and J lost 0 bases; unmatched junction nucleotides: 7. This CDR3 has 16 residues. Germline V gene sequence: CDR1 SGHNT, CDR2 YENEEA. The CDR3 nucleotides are TGTGCCAGCAGCCGCCCGACAGGGGGGTACCAAGAGACCCAGTACTTC. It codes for CASSRPTGGYQETQYF.

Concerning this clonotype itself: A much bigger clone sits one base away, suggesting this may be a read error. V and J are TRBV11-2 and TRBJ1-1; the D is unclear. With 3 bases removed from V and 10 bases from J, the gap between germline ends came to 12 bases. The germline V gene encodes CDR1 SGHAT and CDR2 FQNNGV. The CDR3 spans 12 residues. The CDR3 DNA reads TGTGCCAGCAGCTTGCTGGTAGCTGGAGCTTTCTTT. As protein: CASSLLVAGAFF.

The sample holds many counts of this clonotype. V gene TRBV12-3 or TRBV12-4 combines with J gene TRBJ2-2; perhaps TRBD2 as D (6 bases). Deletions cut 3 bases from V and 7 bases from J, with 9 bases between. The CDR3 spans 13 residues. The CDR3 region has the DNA TGTGCCAGCAGTTTGGGAGGCAGCGGGGAGCTGTTTTTT. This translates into CASSLGGSGELFF.

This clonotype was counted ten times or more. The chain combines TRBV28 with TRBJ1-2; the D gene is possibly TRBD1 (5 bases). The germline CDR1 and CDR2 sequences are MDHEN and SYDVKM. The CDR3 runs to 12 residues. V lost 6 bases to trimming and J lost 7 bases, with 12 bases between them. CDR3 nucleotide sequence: TGTGCCAGCAGAAAACCAGGGATTGGCTACACCTTC. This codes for CASRKPGIGYTF.